This T cell receptor (beta chain) was sequenced during a study of CD8 T cells in ankylosing spondylitis. Findings and limits, study-wide: Peripheral blood samples showed relatively rare disease-linked clones, and these clones were CD8+.

Per germline, CDR1 WSHSY and CDR2 SAAADI. V lost 0 bases, J lost 1 base, and 12 bases lay in between. This CDR3 has 16 residues. The table lists this clonotype with a few counts. Its antigen is still unknown. Via MiXCR, TCRdb re-called the 5' RACE reads, giving one row per CDR3 protein. Of some 350,000 distinct CDR3 sequences in the sample, about 14% were seen once. The receptor comes from a male donor with ankylosing spondylitis or in good health (not recorded which). J is TRBJ2-5 and V is TRBV10-2; a weak D match, TRBD1 (5 bases). Sequencing was performed on blood, either unsorted or a sorted T cell fraction (not recorded which). The CDR3 sequence: CASSESGQGPQETQYF. The CDR3 nucleotides read TGCGCCAGCAGTGAGTCCGGGCAGGGCCCCCAAGAGACCCAGTACTTC.